The sequence of this T cell receptor beta chain was determined in a study of cytomegalovirus exposure and HLA in healthy donors. Study-level results: Despite most TCR sequences being rare, some public TCRs occurred in many donors.

Trimming took 3 bases from V and 4 from J; bases not matched to a gene: 4. Germline values: CDR1 SGHTA, CDR2 FQGNSA. There are 14 residues in the CDR3. With 60 Vbeta and 13 Jbeta primers, the PCR was carried out. Libraries were prepared by immunoSEQ multiplex PCR; TCRdb keeps only in-frame clonotypes and omits some of them. The data show around 160,000 clones, 80% to 90% seen once. On this clone: Its target is unknown.

The sequenced material came from PBMCs. This chain uses TRBV7-2 with TRBJ1-1; TRBD1 aligns across 8 bases. This TCR came from a man aged 18 to 30 in good health and CMV-seropositive. CDR3 DNA: TGTGCCAGCAGCTTCGACAGGGGCGCCACTGAAGCTTTCTTT. Translating it yields CASSFDRGATEAFF.